This TCR beta chain stems from a study of memory CD4+ T cells and cytomegalovirus serostatus. Deletions cut 0 bases from V and 6 bases from J, with 9 bases between. Germline V gene lookup returns CDR1 SGHTA and CDR2 FQGNSA. This CDR3 contains 14 residues. Single viable CD3+CD4+CD8-CD45RO+ cells were sorted as the memory CD4+ T cells. The method was immunoSEQ multiplex PCR; TCRdb's version includes in-frame clones alone and lacks a portion of them. The table shows fewer than 90,000 clones, with roughly 80% occurring only once. This clone was detected a few times. The sample was memory CD4+ T cells from blood. The chain couples TRBV7-2 to TRBJ1-5, with D maybe TRBD1 (6 bases). This receptor was taken from an adult in good health and CMV-seropositive. CDR3 in amino acids: CASSLARGSQPQHF. DNA of the CDR3: TGTGCCAGCAGCTTAGCGAGGGGGAGTCAGCCCCAGCATTTT.